The next 19 T cell receptor beta chains were all read from a single sample in a study of technical replicates of blood from a few donors (dated 2017 in TCRdb). Libraries were built with the immunoSEQ multiplex PCR assay. This immuneACCESS table, as held by TCRdb, lists in-frame sequences with V and J called but not all clones. Of the missing ones, under half trace to an unresolved V gene in checked studies; the others have no known cause. For this sample there are about 60,000 clones; around nine tenths appear just once. The top ten constitute around 5.5% of the sample. The material sequenced was PBMCs. The source of these receptors is a human donor in good health. Some clones in this sample may be carry-over from other donors' samples.

The J gene is TRBJ2-1, the V gene TRBV7-5; TRBD2 is the table's D call, not checked against the DNA. TRBV7-5 is designated a pseudogene. This CDR3 contains 17 residues. The CDR3 DNA reads TGTGCCAGAAGCTTTTTCCCGAGACTAGCGGGCTACAATGAGCAGTTCTTC. It encodes CARSFFPRLAGYNEQFF.

The chain combines TRBV7-2 with TRBJ2-1; 9 bases agree with TRBD2. Germline V gives CDR1 SGHTA, CDR2 FQGNSA. This CDR3 region has 16 residues. The trim removed 2 bases at V and 4 bases at J, leaving 6 bases unmatched. Here the CDR3 DNA reads TGTGCCAGCAGCTTAAGGCTAGCGGGAAGATACAATGAGCAGTTCTTC. Translating gives CASSLRLAGRYNEQFF.

In its sample, this clone was seen a few times. V gene TRBV11-2 combines with J gene TRBJ2-1; 9 bases align to TRBD2. CDR1 SGHAT and CDR2 FQNNGV come from the germline V gene. The length of the CDR3 is 15 residues. With V trimmed by 8 bases and J by 8 bases, 13 bases remained unmatched. DNA for the CDR3: TGTGCCAGCGTCTCCCTGGCGGGGGGGCTGCATGAGCAGTTCTTC. Amino acid sequence: CASVSLAGGLHEQFF.

A single count supports this clone. The gene calls are TRBV6-5 and TRBJ2-1; tentatively, D is TRBD1 (5 bases). Trimming stripped 2 bases from V and 8 bases from J, with 7 bases between. Per the germline V gene, CDR1 is MNHEY and CDR2 is SVGAGI. This CDR3 comprises 12 residues. The CDR3 spells CASSYRGDEQFF. The CDR3 region has the DNA TGTGCCAGCAGTTACAGGGGCGATGAGCAGTTCTTC.

The chain links TRBV6-6 to TRBJ2-1; 11 positions agree with TRBD2. J gave up 5 bases and V 5 bases, and 8 bases lay outside the gene matches. Germline CDR1 is MNHNY and CDR2 is SVGAGI (reference sequence). The CDR3 loop spans 16 amino acids. CDR3 amino acids: CASSPVSGRANNEQFF. CDR3 sequence (DNA): TGTGCCAGCAGTCCCGTTAGCGGGAGGGCCAACAATGAGCAGTTCTTC.

This clone was observed a single time. The chain combines TRBV27 with TRBJ2-7; 11 nucleotides match TRBD1. The CDR3 extends over 16 amino acids. With 6 bases clipped from V and 1 base from J, the junction kept 8 bases outside the gene matches. Germline V gene lookup returns CDR1 MNHEY and CDR2 SMNVEV (reference sequence). In nucleotides, the CDR3 is TGTGCCAGCAGGTACGCGGGACAGGGGGGATCCTACGAGCAGTACTTC. This sequence encodes CASRYAGQGGSYEQYF.

This sequence joins TRBV29-1 and TRBJ2-3, with TRBD2 matching over 11 bases. V shed 4 bases and J 2 bases; nucleotides not matched to a gene: 5. The CDR3 consists of 15 residues. The germline CDR1 and CDR2 sequences are SQVTM and ANQGSEA. CDR3 sequence reads: CSVGPSGGNTDTQYF. CDR3 DNA sequence: TGCAGCGTTGGACCTAGCGGGGGGAACACAGATACGCAGTATTTT.

The chain uses TRBV18 and TRBJ1-1; D uncertain. The CDR3 totals 16 residues. Germline CDR1 reads KGHSH; CDR2 reads LQKENI. V was shortened by 6 bases and J by 5 bases, with 22 bases between the two germline ends. In DNA, the CDR3 is TGTGCCAGCTCCGAGATCGGGTTCGATACGGGGACTGAAGCTTTCTTT. Its protein is CASSEIGFDTGTEAFF. The full variable domain, completed using reference TRBV18 and TRBJ1-1, is NAGVMQNPRHLVRRRGQEARLRCSPMKGHSHVYWYRQLPEEGLKFMVYLQKENIIDESGMPKERFSAEFPKEGPSILRIQQVVRGDSAAYFCASSEIGFDTGTEAFFGQGTRLTVV.

The rearrangement joins TRBV6-5 to TRBJ1-2; D is possibly TRBD1 (6 bases). This CDR3 has 11 residues. Germline V gene data show CDR1 as MNHEY and CDR2 as SVGAGI. The germline V and J ends were trimmed by 5 bases and 7 bases, with 8 bases remaining between them. CDR3 coding DNA: TGTGCCAGCAGTCAGGGGTCTGGCTACACCTTC. Translated: CASSQGSGYTF.

V is TRBV4-2 and J is TRBJ2-7; D is possibly TRBD2 (5 bases). Germline CDR1 and CDR2: LGHNA and YNFKEQ. The CDR3 extends over 15 amino acids. Trimming cost V 1 base and J 2 bases, with 12 bases left between them. The CDR3 sequence is CASSQALDSTYEQYF. In DNA form, the CDR3 reads TGTGCCAGCAGCCAAGCATTGGACTCGACCTACGAGCAGTACTTC.

This chain connects TRBV19 to TRBJ2-7; 8 positions match TRBD2. The germline CDR1 and CDR2 sequences are LNHDA and SQIVND (reference sequence). The CDR3 has 14 residues. V trimming: 3 bases; J trimming: 2 bases; junction bases outside the gene matches: 3. This CDR3 is CASSMGLGPYEQYF. The CDR3 bases are TGTGCCAGTAGTATGGGACTAGGCCCCTACGAGCAGTACTTC. The full variable domain, with the rest looked up from reference TRBV19 and TRBJ2-7, is DGGITQSPKYLFRKEGQNVTLSCEQNLNHDAMYWYRQDPGQGLRLIYYSQIVNDFQKGDIAEGYSVSREKKESFPLTVTSAQKNPTAFYLCASSMGLGPYEQYFGPGTRLTVT.

The chain carries TRBV7-6 and TRBJ2-5; D is possibly TRBD2 (5 bases). Germline V lookup: CDR1 SGHVS, CDR2 FNYEAQ. The CDR3 loop spans 17 amino acids. Trimming pared 2 bases from V and 4 bases from J, leaving 20 bases between. CDR3 in amino acids: CASSLSSALGNRETQYF. The DNA of the CDR3 is TGTGCCAGCAGCTTAAGCTCGGCCCTCGGGAATCGAGAGACCCAGTACTTC.

J is TRBJ1-1 and V is TRBV9; D remains unclear. Trimming shortened V by 0 bases and J by 1 base, and 10 bases separated the two germline ends. From germline, CDR1 is SGDLS and CDR2 YYNGEE. This CDR3 is 15 amino acids long. The CDR3 region is CASSVEPGKNTEAFF. CDR3 coding DNA: TGTGCCAGCAGCGTAGAGCCAGGAAAGAACACTGAAGCTTTCTTT.

This chain joins TRBV2 and TRBJ2-5, with 15 positions matching TRBD2. The V segment lost 5 bases and the J segment 8 bases; nucleotides outside the gene matches: 12. Germline CDR1 is SNHLY and CDR2 is FYNNEI. This CDR3 spans 17 amino acids. The CDR3 bases are TGTGCCAGCAGTCCCTGGACTAGCGGGAGGGCCCAGGGTACCCAGTACTTC. Translated: CASSPWTSGRAQGTQYF.

By sample fraction, this clone is medium-sized. The rearrangement uses TRBV7-9 and TRBJ2-2, with TRBD2 as a possible D gene (5 bases). CDR1 and CDR2 (germline): SEHNR, FQNEAQ (reference sequence). The CDR3 runs to 14 residues. V was clipped by 3 bases and J by 5 bases, with 10 bases between them. CDR3 bases: TGTGCCAGCAGCTTTTCGGGGTTTACCGGGGAGCTGTTTTTT. It yields the protein CASSFSGFTGELFF.

This clone was seen only a few times. The chain recombines TRBV9 with TRBJ2-7; 8 nucleotides line up with TRBD2. V lost 3 bases to trimming and J lost 2 bases; unmatched junction nucleotides: 4. The germline gives CDR1 SGDLS, CDR2 YYNGEE. CDR3 length: 14 amino acids. The CDR3 bases are TGTGCCAGCAGCGCGGGACTAGTCCCCTACGAGCAGTACTTC. This translates into CASSAGLVPYEQYF.

The chain carries TRBV4-1 and TRBJ2-3; 8 bases line up with TRBD2. J was trimmed by 5 bases and V by 3 bases; bases with no gene match: 7. In germline, CDR1 is MGHRA, CDR2 YSYEKL. The CDR3 extends over 15 amino acids. For the CDR3, the DNA is TGCGCCAGCAGCCAGCTAGCGGGCCAGGGAGATACGCAGTATTTT. Protein: CASSQLAGQGDTQYF.

This clone was counted between two and nine times. This chain links TRBV25-1 with TRBJ2-3; TRBD2 matches 10 bases. The CDR3 extends over 17 amino acids. J was trimmed by 3 bases and V by 2 bases; bases with no gene match: 8. Germline CDR1 MGHDK, CDR2 SYGVNS. CDR3 sequence (DNA): TGTGCCAGCAGTGAAGCGTTGGGAGCGGGAGGGACAGATACGCAGTATTTT. Its protein is CASSEALGAGGTDTQYF.

This clone was seen only once. This rearrangement joins TRBV29-1 to TRBJ1-1; D uncertain. V was trimmed by 0 bases and J by 5 bases, leaving 16 bases between them. Germline V lookup: CDR1 SQVTM, CDR2 ANQGSEA. The CDR3 sequence is 15 residues long. In DNA form, the CDR3 reads TGCAGCGTTGAAGATCGGAGAGTCAGTACGACTGAAGCTTTCTTT. It translates to CSVEDRRVSTTEAFF.